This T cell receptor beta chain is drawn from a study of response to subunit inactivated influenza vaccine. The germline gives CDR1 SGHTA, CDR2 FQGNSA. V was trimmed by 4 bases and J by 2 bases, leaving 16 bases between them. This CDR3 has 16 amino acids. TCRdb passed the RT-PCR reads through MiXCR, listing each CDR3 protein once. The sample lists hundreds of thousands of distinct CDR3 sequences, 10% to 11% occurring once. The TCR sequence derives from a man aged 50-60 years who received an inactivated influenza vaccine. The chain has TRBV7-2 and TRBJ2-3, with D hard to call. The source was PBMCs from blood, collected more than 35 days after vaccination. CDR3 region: CASSYTTRGITDTQYF. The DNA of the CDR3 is TGTGCCAGCAGCTACACCACTCGTGGGATCACAGATACGCAGTATTTT. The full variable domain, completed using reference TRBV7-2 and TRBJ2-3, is GAGVSQSPSNKVTEKGKDVELRCDPISGHTALYWYRQSLGQGLEFLIYFQGNSAPDKSGLPSDRFSAERTGGSVSTLTIQRTQQEDSAVYLCASSYTTRGITDTQYFGPGTRLTVL.